This T cell receptor (beta chain) was retrieved from a study of T cell clones after liver transplantation. Background on the study: Immunosuppression withdrawal was tried within 2 years after liver transplantation in this trial.

The CDR3 sequence is 13 residues long. Trimming removed 0 bases at V and 1 base at J, with 6 bases between. The germline V gene encodes CDR1 GTSNPN and CDR2 SVGIG (reference sequence). Repertoires were generated with immunoSEQ multiplex PCR, while TCRdb's copy carries only in-frame clones and drops some. The sample shows about 51,000 clones, about nine tenths of them seen only once. This chain links TRBV30 with TRBJ1-1; D gene ambiguous. The source of this sequence is a human patient who received a liver transplant. Some of the T cells may derive from the graft donor. Sequencing used CD8+ T cells from blood, obtained 12 months after liver transplant. The CDR3: CAWSVQGNTEAFF. The CDR3 DNA reads as TGTGCCTGGAGTGTGCAAGGGAACACTGAAGCTTTCTTT.